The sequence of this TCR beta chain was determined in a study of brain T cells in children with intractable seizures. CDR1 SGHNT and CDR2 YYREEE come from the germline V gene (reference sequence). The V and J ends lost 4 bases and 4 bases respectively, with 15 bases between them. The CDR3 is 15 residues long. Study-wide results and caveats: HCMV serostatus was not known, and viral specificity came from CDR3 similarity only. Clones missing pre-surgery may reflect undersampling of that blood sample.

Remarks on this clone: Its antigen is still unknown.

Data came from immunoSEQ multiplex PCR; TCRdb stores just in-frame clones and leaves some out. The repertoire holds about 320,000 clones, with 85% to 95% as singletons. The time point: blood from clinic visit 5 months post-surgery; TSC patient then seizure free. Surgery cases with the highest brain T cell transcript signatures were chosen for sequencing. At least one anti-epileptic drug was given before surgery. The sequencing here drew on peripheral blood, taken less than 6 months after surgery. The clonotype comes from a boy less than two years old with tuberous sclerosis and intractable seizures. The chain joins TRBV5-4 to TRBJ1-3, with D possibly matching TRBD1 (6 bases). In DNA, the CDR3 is TGTGCCAGCAGCGCGGCGGGGGCGTGGGGAAACACCATATATTTT. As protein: CASSAAGAWGNTIYF.